Listed below are T cell receptor beta chains from one sample, sequenced in a study of beta chain features in type 1 diabetes. Profiling relied on immunoSEQ multiplex PCR, and the TCRdb table lists in-frame clones only, not all of them. The sample contains about 410,000 clones, approximately 14% of which appear only once. Specimen: naive CD4+ T cells from blood. The receptor source for this set is a man aged 25-40 years in good health. CDR3s include the opening cysteine and the closing phenylalanine or tryptophan. The D gene is left open where the match is weak. Size is omitted from some rows. Given values are once, few, many or a class for expanded clones.

d_gene	abundance	v_gene	j_gene	CDR3nt	CDR3aa
TRBD2	few	TRBV15	TRBJ2-1	TGTGCCACCAGCAGAGGTGGGACTACCCGGAGCTCCTACAATGAGCAGTTCTTC	CATSRGGTTRSSYNEQFF
TRBD2	.	TRBV5-4	TRBJ2-1	TGTGCCAGCAGCTTGCGTAGCGGGGGGCACAATGAGCAGTTCTTC	CASSLRSGGHNEQFF
.	.	TRBV5-4	TRBJ2-3	TGTGCCAGCAGCTTTGACCCAGCGGGCATAAAATCGGATACGCAGTATTTT	CASSFDPAGIKSDTQYF
TRBD1	.	TRBV5-4	TRBJ1-4	TGTGCCAGCAGCTACGGACAGGGAGGTGAAAAACTGTTTTTT	CASSYGQGGEKLFF
TRBD2	few	TRBV9	TRBJ2-7	TGTGCCAGCAGCGGGACTAGCGGGGGGTACGAGCAGTACTTC	CASSGTSGGYEQYF
.	.	TRBV29-1	TRBJ2-1	TGCAGCGTTGTCAGCGAAAACTACAATGAGCAGTTCTTC	CSVVSENYNEQFF
.	few	TRBV9	TRBJ2-3	TGTGCCAGCAGCCCGAGTCGGGGTTTCGCAGATACGCAGTATTTT	CASSPSRGFADTQYF
.	few	TRBV7-2	TRBJ2-2	TGTGCCAGCAGCGCGCGAGTCGGGGAGCTGTTTTTT	CASSARVGELFF
.	.	TRBV10-3	TRBJ1-5	TGTGCCATCAGTGACAGCAATCAGCCCCAGCATTTT	CAISDSNQPQHF
TRBD1	few	TRBV30	TRBJ1-5	TGTGCCTGGAGTGGACAGGGAAGTCAGCCCCAGCATTTT	CAWSGQGSQPQHF
.	few	TRBV11-2	TRBJ2-2	TGTGCCAGCAGCTTATTCGGGGGAGCCACCGGGGAGCTGTTTTTT	CASSLFGGATGELFF
.	few	TRBV4-3	TRBJ2-7	TGCGCCAGCAGCCAAGACACGGACAGATCCTACGAGCAGTACTTC	CASSQDTDRSYEQYF
.	.	TRBV4-3	TRBJ2-5	TGCGCCAGCAGCCAAAGTGGGTCGGATCAAGAGACCCAGTACTTC	CASSQSGSDQETQYF
TRBD1	.	TRBV25-1	TRBJ1-2	TGTGCCAGCAGGCAGGGGGTCTATGGCTACACCTTC	CASRQGVYGYTF
.	few	TRBV29-1	TRBJ1-1	TGCAGCGTTGTTCACAGGCCACAGAACACTGAAGCTTTCTTT	CSVVHRPQNTEAFF
.	.	TRBV9	TRBJ2-2	TGTGCCAGCAGCGTAGAACGGGATGGCACCGGGGAGCTGTTTTTT	CASSVERDGTGELFF
.	.	TRBV5-6	TRBJ1-6	TGTGCCAGCAGCTTGGTTCTAGGGAATTCACCCCTCCACTTT	CASSLVLGNSPLHF
TRBD2	.	TRBV10-3	TRBJ2-5	TGTGCCATCAGTGAGTCTAGCGGGACCCTCCTGGGGACCCAGTACTTC	CAISESSGTLLGTQYF
.	few	TRBV30	TRBJ1-1	TGTGCCGGGCGGACGTGGTCGAACACTGAAGCTTTCTTT	CAGRTWSNTEAFF
.	few	TRBV27	TRBJ1-4	TGTGCCAGCGGCCGGGGAGCTGAACCTTCTGGACTGTTTTTT	CASGRGAEPSGLFF
.	.	TRBV25-1	TRBJ1-5	TGTGCCAGCAGTGAAAGGGACGGCTATCAGCCCCAGCATTTT	CASSERDGYQPQHF
TRBD2	.	TRBV5-1	TRBJ2-1	TGCGCCAGCAGCCCTGGACTAGCGGGCCCCTACAATGAGCAGTTCTTC	CASSPGLAGPYNEQFF
.	few	TRBV9	TRBJ1-4	TGTGCCAGCAGCTCGATCGGAGGGTTTAATGAAAAACTGTTTTTT	CASSSIGGFNEKLFF
.	few	TRBV5-6	TRBJ2-7	TGTGCCAGCAGCTTGCTCATTGCGAACGAGCAGTACTTC	CASSLLIANEQYF
TRBD2	few	TRBV13	TRBJ2-1	TGTGCCAGCAGCTTAGGCGCGTCTAGCGGGGACTATGAGCAGTTCTTC	CASSLGASSGDYEQFF
.	few	TRBV7-2	TRBJ2-7	TGTGCCAGCAGCTCGGCCCCGGGGCCTCCCGAGCAGTACTTC	CASSSAPGPPEQYF
.	.	TRBV27	TRBJ2-5	TGTGCCAGCAGCCGAATCCGAGGAGCGGCCTTGGAGGAGACCCAGTACTTC	CASSRIRGAALEETQYF
.	few	TRBV10-1	TRBJ2-7	TGCGCCAGCAGTGAGTCGACTCGAGCCGAGCAGTACTTC	CASSESTRAEQYF
TRBD1	.	TRBV7-9	TRBJ1-5	TGTGCCAGCAGCTTGGGGGACAGGGACAATCAGCCCCAGCATTTT	CASSLGDRDNQPQHF
TRBD2	.	TRBV6-1	TRBJ2-3	TGTGCCACCGGAGCGGGGCGGTACACAGATACGCAGTATTTT	CATGAGRYTDTQYF